The 29 T cell receptor beta chains presented below share a single source sample, sequenced in a study of cytomegalovirus exposure and HLA in healthy donors. In the PCR, 60 Vbeta and 13 Jbeta primers were used. Measured with immunoSEQ multiplex PCR; TCRdb has only the in-frame clones, and not every one. The profile shows about 130,000 clones, about four fifths of them singletons. The material sequenced was PBMCs. These receptors all come from a male donor in good health and CMV-seronegative.

A few counts support this clone. The chain has TRBV10-3 and TRBJ2-1; TRBD1 matches 10 bases. The germline V gene has CDR1 ENHRY and CDR2 SYGVKD. The V and J ends lost 10 bases and 9 bases, in that order; junction bases with no gene match: 9. CDR3 length equals 13 residues. The CDR3 protein is CATLGGDRGEQFF. In DNA, the CDR3 is TGTGCCACCCTAGGCGGGGACAGGGGTGAGCAGTTCTTC.

This clone was counted only a few times. The chain links TRBV2 to TRBJ2-3; TRBD2 matches at 9 bases. The CDR3 consists of 14 residues. CDR1 and CDR2 from the germline V gene are SNHLY and FYNNEI. J gave up 6 bases and V 6 bases, and 7 bases lay outside the gene matches. The CDR3 loop reads CASRFSGGPDTQYF. As DNA, the CDR3 is TGTGCCAGCAGGTTTAGCGGGGGTCCGGATACGCAGTATTTT.

The rearrangement joins TRBV23-1 to TRBJ2-3, with 8 bases that match TRBD2. TRBV23-1 is noted as an ORF with a role that remains uncertain. The CDR3 length is 17 residues. V lost 10 bases, J lost 0 bases, and 15 bases stayed unmatched. The CDR3 sequence is CATSLTGLALSTDTQYF. The CDR3 coding sequence is TGCGCCACAAGCTTAACCGGACTAGCCCTTAGCACAGATACGCAGTATTTT.

This chain connects TRBV5-4 to TRBJ1-1; D is undetermined. This CDR3 comprises 14 residues. Germline CDR1 and CDR2: SGHNT and YYREEE (reference sequence). V lost 0 bases, J lost 1 base, and 7 bases lay in between. The CDR3 DNA is TGTGCCAGCAGCTTGGACGTAGCGAACACTGAAGCTTTCTTT. This translates into CASSLDVANTEAFF. The full variable domain, in which reference TRBV5-4 and TRBJ1-1 provide the parts outside the CDR3, is ETGVTQSPTHLIKTRGQQVTLRCSSQSGHNTVSWYQQALGQGPQFIFQYYREEENGRGNFPPRFSGLQFPNYSSELNVNALELDDSALYLCASSLDVANTEAFFGQGTRLTVV.

This chain links TRBV19 with TRBJ1-2; TRBD1 might be the D (6 bases). The V and J ends lost 5 bases and 3 bases respectively, with 16 bases between them. The CDR3 consists of 15 residues. The germline V gene encodes CDR1 LNHDA and CDR2 SQIVND (reference sequence). CDR3 amino acids: CASSVYRARDYGYTF. The CDR3 DNA sequence: TGTGCCAGTAGTGTGTACAGGGCGAGGGACTATGGCTACACCTTC.

The CDR3 is CASSLQGNTEAFF. In nucleotides, the CDR3 is TGTGCCAGCAGCTTACAGGGAAACACTGAAGCTTTCTTT. The rearrangement links TRBV7-2 to TRBJ1-1; D may be TRBD1 (5 bases). CDR1 and CDR2 from the germline V gene are SGHTA and FQGNSA. The CDR3 runs to 13 residues. V lost 2 bases and J 2 bases, leaving 6 bases between the germline ends.

V gene TRBV7-2 combines with J gene TRBJ1-2; TRBD1 aligns across 9 bases. V lost 4 bases to trimming and J lost 4 bases; unmatched junction nucleotides: 10. The CDR3 is 16 residues long. CDR1 is SGHTA, CDR2 FQGNSA, per germline. This CDR3 is CASSSSEGTGSYGYTF. The CDR3 DNA sequence: TGTGCCAGCAGCTCTTCAGAGGGGACAGGGAGCTATGGCTACACCTTC.

This chain uses TRBV9 with TRBJ1-6; possibly TRBD1 for D (6 bases). V dropped 2 bases and J dropped 10 bases, with 13 bases sitting between them. Per germline, CDR1 SGDLS and CDR2 YYNGEE. The CDR3 sequence is 14 residues long. The CDR3 sequence is CASSVDRMLSPLHF. The CDR3 DNA reads TGTGCCAGCAGCGTCGACAGGATGTTGTCACCCCTCCACTTT.

The V call is TRBV7-2, the J call TRBJ2-1, with TRBD1 as a possible D gene (5 bases). The V gene lost 4 bases and the J gene lost 4 bases, with 14 bases spanning the gap. Per the germline V gene, CDR1 is SGHTA and CDR2 is FQGNSA. The CDR3 has 15 amino acids. DNA of the CDR3: TGTGCCAGCAGCTCTACCTACGACAGTTACAATGAGCAGTTCTTC. This gives the protein CASSSTYDSYNEQFF.

The chain employs TRBV5-1 and TRBJ2-2; D gene unclear. Looked up from germline, CDR1 is SGHRS and CDR2 is YFSETQ. V was trimmed by 2 bases and J by 6 bases, leaving 11 bases between them. The CDR3 covers 14 residues. CDR3 amino acids: CASSFTVSSGELFF. The CDR3 region has the DNA TGCGCCAGCAGCTTTACAGTTTCGTCCGGGGAGCTGTTTTTT.

The rearrangement uses TRBV5-4 and TRBJ2-1, with 7 bases that match TRBD2. V lost 0 bases, J lost 4 bases, and 1 base stayed unmatched. Germline V CDR1 and CDR2: SGHNT, YYREEE (reference sequence). This CDR3 spans 14 amino acids. Written as DNA, the CDR3 is TGTGCCAGCAGCTTGGCTAGCGGTTACAATGAGCAGTTCTTC. Its translation is CASSLASGYNEQFF.

The rearrangement joins TRBV7-2 to TRBJ1-1, with TRBD1 as a possible D gene (6 bases). V was trimmed by 5 bases and J by 4 bases, leaving 14 bases between them. The germline gives CDR1 SGHTA, CDR2 FQGNSA. CDR3 length: 14 amino acids. DNA for the CDR3: TGTGCCAGCAGCATCTCCCCAGGGGCCACTGAAGCTTTCTTT. This codes for CASSISPGATEAFF.

The chain recombines TRBV7-6 with TRBJ2-5, with 9 nucleotides matching TRBD1. The CDR3 length is 17 residues. Germline CDR1 reads SGHVS; CDR2 reads FNYEAQ. V shed 1 base and J 3 bases; nucleotides not matched to a gene: 9. Written as DNA, the CDR3 is TGTGCCAGCAGCTTAGTTTGGGGACAGGGAAAGGAAGAGACCCAGTACTTC. Amino acid sequence: CASSLVWGQGKEETQYF.

This sequence joins TRBV4-1 and TRBJ2-4; the D gene is possibly TRBD2 (5 bases). From germline, CDR1 is MGHRA and CDR2 YSYEKL. Trimming left V 0 bases short and J 7 bases short, with 13 bases between. CDR3 length: 15 amino acids. The CDR3 DNA is TGCGCCAGCAGCCAAGATTTTTGGGCGGGCAACATTCAGTACTTC. Its protein product is CASSQDFWAGNIQYF.

The rearrangement links TRBV11-1 to TRBJ2-1, with a weak D call TRBD2 (6 bases). Germline CDR1 is SGHAT and CDR2 is FQDESV (reference sequence). The CDR3 length is 17 residues. The ends were cut back, 3 bases at V and 9 bases at J, with 24 bases in the middle. CDR3 protein: CASSFGGSTLRTAEQFF. The CDR3 bases are TGTGCCAGCAGCTTCGGAGGGAGCACCCTAAGGACTGCTGAGCAGTTCTTC.

This clone turned up a few times. The chain is built from TRBV4-3 and TRBJ2-7; TRBD1 is a possible D gene (6 bases). Trimming stripped 3 bases from V and 12 bases from J, with 24 bases between. Germline lookup yields CDR1 LGHNA and CDR2 YSLEER. The CDR3 is made up of 15 amino acids. The CDR3 sequence is CASSQGNSDSPGRYF. CDR3 DNA: TGCGCCAGCAGCCAGGGAAATTCGGACAGCCCAGGACGGTACTTC.

This chain joins TRBV4-1 and TRBJ1-5; 10 positions agree with TRBD1. V dropped 1 base and J dropped 6; count of bases not matched to a gene: 9. The CDR3 contains 17 residues. Germline loops: CDR1 MGHRA, CDR2 YSYEKL. CDR3 sequence (DNA): TGCGCCAGCAGCCAAGCCGTTGGGACAGGGGACATTCAGCCCCAGCATTTT. It translates to CASSQAVGTGDIQPQHF.

This chain links TRBV4-3 with TRBJ2-3; 10 bases are a match to TRBD1. This CDR3 has 16 amino acids. The junction had 4 bases not matched to a gene; V was cut back by 0 bases and J by 4 bases. CDR1 is LGHNA, CDR2 YSLEER, per germline. The CDR3 protein is CASSQDIGQGADTQYF. The DNA of the CDR3 is TGCGCCAGCAGCCAAGATATCGGACAGGGGGCAGATACGCAGTATTTT.

The V and J genes are TRBV9 and TRBJ2-1, with 7 bases lining up with TRBD2. In germline, CDR1 is SGDLS, CDR2 YYNGEE. With V trimmed by 1 base and J by 3 bases, 4 bases remained unmatched. This CDR3 is 15 amino acids long. The CDR3 coding sequence is TGTGCCAGCAGCGTACGGGGGGAAGACTACAATGAGCAGTTCTTC. Amino acids: CASSVRGEDYNEQFF.

This clone has only a few counts. The rearrangement joins TRBV10-3 to TRBJ2-5; a possible D gene is TRBD2 (5 bases). V shed 4 bases and J shed 5 bases, with 20 bases lying between them. Germline CDR1 and CDR2: ENHRY and SYGVKD. The CDR3 spans 16 residues. The CDR3 spells CAISGTYRASLETQYF. CDR3 coding DNA: TGTGCCATCAGTGGAACTTATCGGGCTAGCTTGGAGACCCAGTACTTC.

This clone was picked up a small number of times. This chain uses TRBV4-1 with TRBJ2-2, with 10 bases that match TRBD2. V lost 0 bases and J lost 7; bases outside the gene matches: 11. The CDR3 contains 18 residues. Germline CDR1 is MGHRA and CDR2 is YSYEKL. CDR3 sequence reads: CASSQDLAKRGGIGELFF. CDR3 sequence (DNA): TGCGCCAGCAGCCAAGATTTAGCAAAGCGGGGGGGCATCGGGGAGCTGTTTTTT.

This chain links TRBV13 with TRBJ2-5; D gene ambiguous. The J call is uncertain, as TRBJ2-7 better fits the DNA end. This CDR3 has 12 residues. In germline, CDR1 is PRHDT, CDR2 FYEKMQ (reference sequence). CDR3 amino acids: CASSLESYEQYF. In DNA form, the CDR3 reads TGTGCCAGCAGCTTAGAGAGCTACGAGCAGTACTTC.

This rearrangement joins TRBV7-9 to TRBJ1-1; 7 nucleotides align to TRBD1. Germline CDR1 SEHNR, CDR2 FQNEAQ (reference sequence). Trimming at V came to 1 base and at J to 6 bases, leaving 8 bases not matched to a gene. This CDR3 region has 15 residues. The CDR3 loop reads CASSLDGRGFAEAFF. In DNA form, the CDR3 reads TGTGCCAGCAGCTTAGATGGCAGGGGGTTTGCTGAAGCTTTCTTT.

The chain carries TRBV9 and TRBJ2-3, with TRBD1 as a possible D gene (6 bases). The CDR3 is made up of 16 amino acids. Trimming shortened V by 3 bases and J by 4 bases, and 18 bases separated the two germline ends. The germline V gene has CDR1 SGDLS and CDR2 YYNGEE. Written as DNA, the CDR3 is TGTGCCAGCAGCGGCACAGGGACGTGGGGCCCAGATACGCAGTATTTT. Protein product: CASSGTGTWGPDTQYF. Looking up the rest from reference TRBV9 and TRBJ2-3 gives the full variable domain: DSGVTQTPKHLITATGQRVTLRCSPRSGDLSVYWYQQSLDQGLQFLIQYYNGEERAKGNILERFSAQQFPDLHSELNLSSLELGDSALYFCASSGTGTWGPDTQYFGPGTRLTVL.

The chain carries TRBV10-3 and TRBJ1-1; D might be TRBD1 (6 bases). The V and J ends lost 5 bases and 0 bases respectively, with 16 bases between them. The CDR3 runs to 16 residues. From germline, CDR1 is ENHRY and CDR2 SYGVKD. CDR3 nucleotides: TGTGCCATCAGTCATAGCTCAGACAGGCTGAACACTGAAGCTTTCTTT. Translating gives CAISHSSDRLNTEAFF.

The CDR3 loop is CASSLRTGGTNTIYF. In DNA form, the CDR3 reads TGTGCCAGCAGCCTCCGGACAGGGGGCACAAACACCATATATTTT. V and J are TRBV13 and TRBJ1-3, with 11 bases aligning to TRBD1. The ends lost 5 bases at V and 6 bases at J; junction bases unmatched: 6. Germline values: CDR1 PRHDT, CDR2 FYEKMQ (reference sequence). CDR3 length: 15 amino acids.

This clone was found once. The V and J genes are TRBV7-2 and TRBJ2-2; 13 nucleotides match TRBD2. V shed 1 base and J 3 bases; nucleotides not matched to a gene: 8. CDR3 length equals 19 residues. From germline, CDR1 is SGHTA and CDR2 FQGNSA. The CDR3 here is CASSLGVLAGGLYTGELFF. The CDR3 DNA reads TGTGCCAGCAGCTTAGGTGTACTAGCGGGGGGGCTTTACACCGGGGAGCTGTTTTTT.

This clone was counted a single time. This chain connects TRBV6-1 to TRBJ2-5, with TRBD2 as a possible D gene (6 bases). V was pared by 6 bases and J by 4 bases, with 15 bases between. This CDR3 has 14 amino acids. Germline CDR1 MNHNS, CDR2 SASEGT. CDR3 sequence: CASRAGLSVETQYF. DNA of the CDR3: TGTGCCAGCAGGGCGGGACTCTCGGTAGAGACCCAGTACTTC.

The J gene is TRBJ2-1, the V gene TRBV6-5, with 8 nucleotides matching TRBD1. The ends lost 9 bases at V and 9 bases at J; junction bases unmatched: 4. The CDR3 contains 11 residues. Germline CDR1 MNHEY, CDR2 SVGAGI. CDR3 sequence: CASTTGGEQFF. The CDR3 region has the DNA TGTGCCAGTACAACAGGGGGTGAGCAGTTCTTC.